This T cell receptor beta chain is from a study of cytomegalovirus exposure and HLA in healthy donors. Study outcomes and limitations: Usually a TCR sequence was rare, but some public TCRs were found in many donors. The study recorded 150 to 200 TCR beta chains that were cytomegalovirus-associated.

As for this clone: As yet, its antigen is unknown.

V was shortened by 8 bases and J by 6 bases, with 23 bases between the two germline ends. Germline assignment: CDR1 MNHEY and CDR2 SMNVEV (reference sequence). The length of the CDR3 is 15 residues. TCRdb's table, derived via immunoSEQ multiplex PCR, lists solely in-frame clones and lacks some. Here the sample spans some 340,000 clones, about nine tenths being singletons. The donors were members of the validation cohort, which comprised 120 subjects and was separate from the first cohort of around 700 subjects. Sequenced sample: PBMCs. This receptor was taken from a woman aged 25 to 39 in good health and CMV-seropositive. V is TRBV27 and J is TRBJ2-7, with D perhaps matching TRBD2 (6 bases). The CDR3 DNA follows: TGTGCCAGCCGGGGGTCATTAGGCACTTCGGGCGAGCAGTACTTC. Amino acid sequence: CASRGSLGTSGEQYF.